The next 16 T cell receptor beta chains were all read from a single sample in a study of cytomegalovirus exposure and HLA in healthy donors. The PCR used 60 Vbeta and 13 Jbeta primers. Assay: immunoSEQ multiplex PCR; the TCRdb copy retains only in-frame clones and omits some. The sample lists about 190,000 clones; over 80% were seen once. Sequencing input: PBMCs. All receptors come from a boy under 10 years old in good health and CMV-seronegative.

This chain links TRBV30 with TRBJ1-2; D may be TRBD1 (6 bases). The CDR3 covers 13 residues. The V gene's germline CDR1 is GTSNPN and CDR2 SVGIG (reference sequence). With 3 bases removed from V and 2 bases from J, the gap between germline ends came to 10 bases. The DNA of the CDR3 is TGTGCCTGGAGCGAGGACAGAAACTATGGCTACACCTTC. This encodes CAWSEDRNYGYTF.

The chain couples TRBV11-2 to TRBJ1-4; tentative D call: TRBD1 (5 bases). Germline V gives CDR1 SGHAT, CDR2 FQNNGV. This CDR3 is built from 15 residues. V lost 5 bases and J lost 5, with 15 bases in between. DNA for the CDR3: TGTGCCAGCAGCCATATACAGGCAGGAAATGAAAAACTGTTTTTT. Translated, it gives CASSHIQAGNEKLFF. Together with reference TRBV11-2 and TRBJ1-4, the CDR3 gives the full variable domain: EAGVAQSPRYKIIEKRQSVAFWCNPISGHATLYWYQQILGQGPKLLIQFQNNGVVDDSQLPKDRFSAERLKGVDSTLKIQPAKLEDSAVYLCASSHIQAGNEKLFFGSGTQLSVL.

This chain links TRBV6-5 with TRBJ2-1, with 8 positions matching TRBD1. The CDR3 runs 15 residues. V was clipped by 5 bases and J by 6 bases; unmatched bases: 9. The germline V gene has CDR1 MNHEY and CDR2 SVGAGI. In DNA form, the CDR3 reads TGTGCCAGCAGTGGGACAGGCAGCCCCACCAATGAGCAGTTCTTC. Amino acids: CASSGTGSPTNEQFF.

The chain has TRBV4-1 and TRBJ2-3; 9 bases map to TRBD2. Per the germline V gene, CDR1 is MGHRA and CDR2 is YSYEKL. V lost 1 base and J lost 5; bases outside the gene matches: 7. CDR3 length: 16 amino acids. The CDR3 DNA reads TGCGCCAGCAGCCAAGGCCCTGCGGGGGGGGAAGATACGCAGTATTTT. It yields the protein CASSQGPAGGEDTQYF.

This clone appeared a single time. This chain joins TRBV4-3 and TRBJ1-3, with no clear D. CDR3 size: 15 residues. Germline V gives CDR1 LGHNA, CDR2 YSLEER. Trimming took 0 bases from V and 2 from J, leaving 8 bases between them. DNA of the CDR3: TGCGCCAGCAGCCAAGACTGGGCCACTGGAAACACCATATATTTT. Translation: CASSQDWATGNTIYF.

The chain recombines TRBV4-3 with TRBJ2-1; 11 bases are a match to TRBD2. There are 15 residues in the CDR3. The V gene's germline CDR1 is LGHNA and CDR2 YSLEER. V was pared by 4 bases and J by 7 bases, with 6 bases of the junction left unmatched. This CDR3 is CASSPNSGRANEQFF. The DNA of the CDR3 is TGCGCCAGCAGCCCCAATAGCGGGAGGGCTAATGAGCAGTTCTTC.

The chain joins TRBV7-6 to TRBJ2-3; D may be TRBD2 (5 bases). In germline, CDR1 is SGHVS, CDR2 FNYEAQ. Trimming removed 6 bases from V and 2 bases from J, with 18 bases in between. This CDR3 has 16 residues. The CDR3 region has the DNA TGTGCCAGCAGTTCACGGAAGACACTAGTCACAGATACGCAGTATTTT. Its translation is CASSSRKTLVTDTQYF.

The J gene is TRBJ2-3, the V gene TRBV10-2; maybe TRBD1 (5 bases). The length of the CDR3 is 14 residues. The V gene lost 11 bases and the J gene lost 3 bases, with 18 bases spanning the gap. Germline CDR1 WSHSY, CDR2 SAAADI. The CDR3 spells CAAARGTTTDTQYF. The CDR3 DNA reads TGCGCCGCAGCTAGGGGTACTACTACAGATACGCAGTATTTT.

The V gene is TRBV7-2, the J gene TRBJ2-2; 13 bases agree with TRBD2. J gave up 5 bases and V 3 bases, and 12 bases lay outside the gene matches. Germline CDR1 SGHTA, CDR2 FQGNSA. The CDR3 runs 19 residues. CDR3 in DNA: TGTGCCAGCAGCTTTCGGGGACTAGCGGGGAAGGGAGTTACCGGGGAGCTGTTTTTT. Encoded protein: CASSFRGLAGKGVTGELFF. Drawing the rest from reference TRBV7-2 and TRBJ2-2, the complete variable domain is GAGVSQSPSNKVTEKGKDVELRCDPISGHTALYWYRQSLGQGLEFLIYFQGNSAPDKSGLPSDRFSAERTGGSVSTLTIQRTQQEDSAVYLCASSFRGLAGKGVTGELFFGEGSRLTVL.

CDR3: CASSASADRGEGTQYF. The CDR3 DNA is TGTGCCAGCAGCGCCTCTGCTGACAGGGGGGAGGGGACCCAGTACTTC. This chain connects TRBV9 to TRBJ2-5; 9 bases are shared with TRBD1. V shed 3 bases and J 7 bases; nucleotides not matched to a gene: 13. CDR3 length: 16 residues. The germline gives CDR1 SGDLS, CDR2 YYNGEE.

The chain is built from TRBV10-3 and TRBJ2-3; D is possibly TRBD2 (5 bases). Trimming stripped 0 bases from V and 6 bases from J, with 7 bases between. The CDR3 extends over 13 amino acids. Germline V gene data show CDR1 as ENHRY and CDR2 as SYGVKD. The CDR3 protein is CAISESWRDTQYF. In nucleotides, the CDR3 is TGTGCCATCAGTGAGTCGTGGAGGGATACGCAGTATTTT.

The chain joins TRBV7-9 to TRBJ2-1; 12 bases are shared with TRBD2. J gave up 6 bases and V 2 bases, and 14 bases lay outside the gene matches. The CDR3 has 19 residues. The germline V gene encodes CDR1 SEHNR and CDR2 FQNEAQ (reference sequence). The CDR3 region has the DNA TGTGCCAGCAGCTTAAAGAGGGCTAGCGGGGGGGCTGAAGGCAATGAGCAGTTCTTC. Amino acid sequence: CASSLKRASGGAEGNEQFF.

This clone has more than one count but fewer than ten. The chain employs TRBV30 and TRBJ1-1, with a possible D match to TRBD1 (5 bases). Trimming pared 1 base from V and 1 base from J, leaving 22 bases between. This CDR3 spans 18 amino acids. Germline V CDR1 and CDR2: GTSNPN, SVGIG (reference sequence). For the CDR3, the DNA is TGTGCCTGGAGTGACGCCTTCGGGACTCCGAGGGCGAACACTGAAGCTTTCTTT. Amino acid sequence: CAWSDAFGTPRANTEAFF.

The chain couples TRBV6-5 to TRBJ2-1, with 9 bases fitting TRBD1. Germline CDR1 MNHEY, CDR2 SVGAGI. Trimming at V came to 6 bases and at J to 4 bases, leaving 7 bases not matched to a gene. The CDR3 loop spans 15 amino acids. The CDR3 spells CASRIRDREYNEQFF. The CDR3 nucleotides read TGTGCCAGCAGGATCCGGGACAGGGAATACAATGAGCAGTTCTTC.

The chain combines TRBV5-4 with TRBJ1-4, with D maybe TRBD1 (5 bases). CDR3 length: 15 residues. Trimming removed 0 bases from V and 7 bases from J, with 13 bases in between. Per the germline V gene, CDR1 is SGHNT and CDR2 is YYREEE (reference sequence). The CDR3, as DNA: TGTGCCAGCAGCTTGGACGGCAGGGTGGGTGAAAAACTGTTTTTT. Protein sequence: CASSLDGRVGEKLFF.

This chain uses TRBV19 with TRBJ2-3, with D perhaps matching TRBD1 (6 bases). The CDR3 consists of 14 residues. The germline CDR1 and CDR2 sequences are LNHDA and SQIVND (reference sequence). V lost 5 bases and J lost 4, with 13 bases in between. The CDR3 DNA is TGTGCCAGTAGTGCCCAGGGGTCCGCAGATACGCAGTATTTT. Encoded protein: CASSAQGSADTQYF.